This record looks at one T cell receptor (beta chain) sequence and its context. The time point is: pretreatment peripheral blood. Sequencing used immunoSEQ multiplex PCR; TCRdb keeps in-frame clones, though not all of them. The table records 70,000 to 90,000 clones, 70% to 90% of them present only once. This sample is drawn from a study of PD-L1 blockade in urothelial cancer. The CDR3 length is 15 residues. V dropped 5 bases and J dropped 1 base, with 11 bases sitting between them. Germline loops: CDR1 SGHNT, CDR2 YENEEA. This clonotype was sampled from a man between 60 and 70 years old with urothelial cancer. The gene calls are TRBV11-3 and TRBJ2-2; TRBD1 might be the D (6 bases). The sample consisted of PBMCs, taken around atezolizumab (anti-PD-L1) treatment. CDR3 residues: CASSPGAENTGELFF. Written as DNA, the CDR3 is TGTGCCAGCAGCCCAGGGGCAGAGAACACCGGGGAGCTGTTTTTT.